The 28 T cell receptor beta chains in this list originate from one sample, sequenced in a study of molecular identifiers for immune sequencing clone quantification (dated by TCRdb to the late 2010s). The library came from PCR. The sample was run on an Illumina HiSeq 4000. The raw public reads went through TCRdb reprocessing: fastp at Q25, MiXCR clone calling, in-frame beta chains kept. Each CDR3 protein appears once, grouped with its most common genes and DNA. The sample profile shows approximately 670,000 distinct CDR3 sequences; 15% to 20% of them were found once. The top ten constitute around 0.86% of the sample. Sequenced: naive CD8+ T cells from blood, with Jurkat cell RNA spiked in. In light of the paper, this sample's cell subset or site label describes: FACS-sorted CD8+CD4-CCR7+CD45RA+ naive T cells. The receptors derive from a human donor in good health. Some libraries in this study had Jurkat cell RNA spiked in.

This clonotype showed up many times. The chain combines TRBV12-3 or TRBV12-4 with TRBJ2-3, with 8 bases aligning to TRBD2. CDR3 size: 15 residues. The V gene end was trimmed by 7 bases and the J gene end by 1 base; junction bases not matched to a gene: 7. The CDR3 sequence: CASTRGGSGTDTQYF. CDR3 coding DNA: TGTGCCAGCACCCGGGGGGGGTCTGGCACAGATACGCAGTATTTT.

The V gene is TRBV6-2 or TRBV6-3, the J gene TRBJ2-7; 12 bases match TRBD2. V lost 4 bases, J lost 3 bases, and 31 bases stayed unmatched. Germline lookup yields CDR1 MNHEY and CDR2 SVGEGT. The CDR3 spans 24 residues. The CDR3 here is CASSFFLRVSWVETSGSRNYEQYF. Written as DNA, the CDR3 is TGTGCCAGCAGTTTTTTTCTTCGGGTGTCGTGGGTTGAGACTAGCGGGAGCAGGAACTACGAGCAGTACTTC.

The table lists this clonotype with a few counts. With a much larger clone just one base away, this may be a read error. The chain uses TRBV10-2 and TRBJ1-4; D perhaps matches TRBD1 (5 bases). The CDR3 covers 16 residues. Germline lookup yields CDR1 WSHSY and CDR2 SAAADI. Trimming left V 0 bases short and J 8 bases short, with 16 bases between. CDR3 nucleotide sequence: TGCGCCAGCAGTGAGTCCCACAAGGGGCATGGAGAAAAACTGTTTTTT. Encoded protein: CASSESHKGHGEKLFF.

At least ten counts were recorded for this clonotype. The genes are TRBV21-1 and TRBJ1-1; the table names TRBD1, a call not compared with the DNA. TRBV21-1 is noted as a pseudogene. The CDR3 has 14 residues. The CDR3 sequence: CASRTLPRGTEAFF. The CDR3 DNA follows: TGTGCCAGCAGAACTTTACCGAGGGGCACTGAAGCTTTCTTT.

This clonotype appeared a few times. The J gene is TRBJ2-2, the V gene TRBV4-1; possible D gene TRBD1, 6 bases. Germline V gene sequence: CDR1 MGHRA, CDR2 YSYEKL. The CDR3 spans 14 residues. V dropped 1 base and J dropped 4 bases, with 7 bases sitting between them. Here the CDR3 DNA reads TGCGCCAGCAGCCAAGGACAGGCCACCGGGGAGCTGTTTTTT. This gives the protein CASSQGQATGELFF.

In regard to this clonotype: This sequence may be a read error, since a much larger clone differs from it by one base. CDR3 nucleotides: TGTGCCAGCAGCTTAGCCTCGCCCGGACTAGCGGGCAGGTTAGGTACGCAGTATTTT. Translation: CASSLASPGLAGRLGTQYF. The V and J genes are TRBV11-2 and TRBJ2-3; 11 bases align to TRBD2. Germline values: CDR1 SGHAT, CDR2 FQNNGV. Trimming cost V 1 base and J 8 bases; bases outside gene matches: 17. This CDR3 has 19 residues. Complete variable domain (other parts from reference TRBV11-2 and TRBJ2-3): EAGVAQSPRYKIIEKRQSVAFWCNPISGHATLYWYQQILGQGPKLLIQFQNNGVVDDSQLPKDRFSAERLKGVDSTLKIQPAKLEDSAVYLCASSLASPGLAGRLGTQYFGPGTRLTVL.

A word on this clonotype: A read error is possible here, since a much larger clone lies one base away. The chain uses TRBV6-5 and TRBJ2-7, with D tentatively TRBD1 or TRBD2 (5 bases each). Germline lookup yields CDR1 MNHEY and CDR2 SVGAGI. The CDR3 consists of 15 residues. DNA of the CDR3: TGTGCCAGCAGAACCCACGAGGGGTATTCCTACGAGCAGTGCTTC. Protein product: CASRTHEGYSYEQCF.

The chain employs TRBV19 and TRBJ2-1, with 7 bases identical to TRBD2. With V trimmed by 3 bases and J by 4 bases, 6 bases remained unmatched. The CDR3 contains 15 residues. Germline V gives CDR1 LNHDA, CDR2 SQIVND (reference sequence). The CDR3 reads CASSITSEAYNEQFF. CDR3 bases: TGTGCCAGTAGTATCACTAGCGAGGCTTACAATGAGCAGTTCTTC.

This clonotype was found many times. The V call is TRBV3-1, the J call TRBJ1-1; D perhaps matches TRBD1 (5 bases). Trimming pared 0 bases from V and 2 bases from J, leaving 10 bases between. This CDR3 is 15 amino acids long. Germline lookup yields CDR1 LGHDT and CDR2 YNNKEL (reference sequence). CDR3 protein: CASSQDLGVNTEAFF. The CDR3 DNA is TGTGCCAGCAGCCAAGATCTGGGGGTTAACACTGAAGCTTTCTTT.

This clonotype was detected only a few times. This chain connects TRBV11-3 to TRBJ1-4; a weak D match, TRBD1 (5 bases). Trimming removed 4 bases at V and 7 bases at J, with 22 bases between. This CDR3 is 17 amino acids long. The germline V gene has CDR1 SGHNT and CDR2 YENEEA. The CDR3 reads CASSYKPFGGGREKLFF. CDR3 in DNA: TGTGCCAGCAGCTACAAGCCCTTCGGGGGGGGTCGTGAAAAACTGTTTTTT. Full variable domain (rest looked up from reference TRBV11-3 and TRBJ1-4): EAGVVQSPRYKIIEKKQPVAFWCNPISGHNTLYWYLQNLGQGPELLIRYENEEAVDDSQLPKDRFSAERLKGVDSTLKIQPAELGDSAVYLCASSYKPFGGGREKLFFGSGTQLSVL.

This clonotype was detected many times. CDR3 protein: CASSVGGSNIYEQYF. The CDR3 bases are TGTGCCAGCAGCGTAGGGGGCAGTAATATCTACGAGCAGTACTTC. The chain uses TRBV9 and TRBJ2-7; TRBD1 might be the D (5 bases). This CDR3 has 15 residues. Trimming pared 0 bases from V and 3 bases from J, leaving 13 bases between. Germline CDR1 SGDLS, CDR2 YYNGEE.

As to this clonotype: A much bigger clone sits one base away, suggesting this may be a read error. The chain has TRBV9 and TRBJ1-1; D unclear. The CDR3 is 13 amino acids. V was clipped by 0 bases and J by 5 bases, with 8 bases between them. CDR1 and CDR2 from the germline V gene are SGDLS and YYNGEE. CDR3 DNA sequence: TGTGCCAGCAGCGTAGTAACGGGGACTGAAGCTTTCTTT. It encodes CASSVVTGTEAFF.

With regard to this clonotype: At one end, the junction sequence differs from germline, possibly due to a read error. The chain joins TRBV4-3 to TRBJ1-4; tentatively, D is TRBD1 (6 bases). Germline values: CDR1 LGHNA, CDR2 YSLEER. This CDR3 has 13 amino acids. The CDR3 here is CASSQDRRGMASF. As DNA, the CDR3 is TGCGCCAGCAGCCAAGATAGAAGGGGGATGGCGAGTTTT.

This clonotype was detected ten times or more. The gene calls are TRBV9 and TRBJ2-7; D is unresolved. Trimming took off 3 bases at V and 0 bases at J, with 13 bases between the two ends. The CDR3 is 15 amino acids. CDR1 is SGDLS, CDR2 YYNGEE, per germline. CDR3 in DNA: TGTGCCAGCAGCGCCGGACCCCAGAGCTCCTACGAGCAGTACTTC. It encodes CASSAGPQSSYEQYF.

This clonotype was seen ten or more times. The genes are TRBV20-1 and TRBJ2-1; possible D gene TRBD1, 6 bases. Looked up from germline, CDR1 is DFQATT and CDR2 is SNEGSKA (reference sequence). Trimming pared 3 bases from V and 7 bases from J, leaving 22 bases between. CDR3 length equals 16 residues. The CDR3 DNA reads as TGCAGTGCTAGGGTTTCCAGGGGTCCTTTGCGGAATGAGCAGTTCTTC. Residues: CSARVSRGPLRNEQFF.

Ten or more counts support this clonotype. For the CDR3, the DNA is TGTGCCAGCAGCTGGGGGTTTGATACGCAGTATTTT. Translating it yields CASSWGFDTQYF. This chain uses TRBV5-6 with TRBJ2-3; TRBD1 or TRBD2 may be the D gene (5 bases each). V gave up 3 bases and J gave up 6 bases, with 8 bases separating them. The CDR3 contains 12 residues. Germline lookup yields CDR1 SGHDT and CDR2 YYEEEE.

This chain links TRBV5-6 with TRBJ2-1; TRBD2 might be the D (7 bases). The CDR3 loop spans 15 amino acids. The V and J ends lost 4 bases and 7 bases respectively, with 18 bases between them. Germline CDR1 is SGHDT and CDR2 is YYEEEE. CDR3 protein: CASSTGGLFYNEQFF. CDR3 nucleotides: TGTGCCAGCAGCACCGGGGGGCTGTTTTATAATGAGCAGTTCTTC.

The J gene is TRBJ2-7, the V gene TRBV12-5; maybe TRBD1 (6 bases). The CDR3 has 15 amino acids. Trimming shortened V by 2 bases and J by 5 bases, and 16 bases separated the two germline ends. Per the germline V gene, CDR1 is LGHNT and CDR2 is FRNRAP. CDR3 in amino acids: CASGLFQGPSDEQYF. The CDR3 nucleotides are TGTGCTAGTGGTTTGTTCCAGGGGCCCAGCGACGAGCAGTACTTC.

This clonotype was recorded at least ten times. The V call is TRBV7-9, the J call TRBJ1-1; D might be TRBD1 (6 bases). There are 15 residues in the CDR3. Trimming shortened V by 1 base and J by 1 base, and 10 bases separated the two germline ends. Germline V lookup: CDR1 SEHNR, CDR2 FQNEAQ (reference sequence). This chain's CDR3 is CASSLEQGPNTEAFF. CDR3 DNA sequence: TGTGCCAGCAGCTTAGAACAGGGACCGAACACTGAAGCTTTCTTT.

This clonotype has at least ten counts. The V gene is TRBV6-5, the J gene TRBJ1-5; D unclear. Trimming cost V 5 bases and J 0 bases, with 11 bases left between them. Germline V gene data show CDR1 as MNHEY and CDR2 as SVGAGI. This CDR3 has 15 amino acids. CDR3 region: CASSPDGNSNQPQHF. CDR3 DNA: TGTGCCAGCAGTCCGGACGGAAATAGCAATCAGCCCCAGCATTTT.

This clonotype was seen at least ten times. The chain carries TRBV6-5 and TRBJ1-5; D remains unclear. This CDR3 contains 13 residues. From germline, CDR1 is MNHEY and CDR2 SVGAGI. V lost 6 bases to trimming and J lost 5 bases, with 11 bases between them. For the CDR3, the DNA is TGTGCCAGCAGCTCCAGGCTCGATCAGCCCCAGCATTTT. Amino acids: CASSSRLDQPQHF.

There are many counts of this clonotype. The rearrangement uses TRBV27 and TRBJ1-1, with 8 bases fitting TRBD1. The V segment lost 7 bases and the J segment 0 bases; nucleotides outside the gene matches: 4. Germline V gene sequence: CDR1 MNHEY, CDR2 SMNVEV (reference sequence). The CDR3 is 14 amino acids. The CDR3 region is CASMTGAMNTEAFF. CDR3 bases: TGTGCCAGCATGACAGGGGCGATGAACACTGAAGCTTTCTTT.

This clonotype has at least ten counts. V is TRBV19 and J is TRBJ1-5; D is uncertain. Trimming removed 3 bases from V and 4 bases from J, with 7 bases in between. CDR3 length: 13 residues. Germline assignment: CDR1 LNHDA and CDR2 SQIVND (reference sequence). CDR3: CASSMSGNQPQHF. The CDR3 DNA is TGTGCCAGTAGTATGTCTGGGAATCAGCCCCAGCATTTT.

Many counts were recorded for this clonotype. This chain connects TRBV27 to TRBJ2-5; TRBD2 aligns across 9 bases. Germline lookup yields CDR1 MNHEY and CDR2 SMNVEV (reference sequence). This CDR3 is built from 16 residues. V lost 5 bases and J lost 6; bases outside the gene matches: 13. The CDR3 coding sequence is TGTGCCAGCAGTACCTTCACCGGGACTAGCAGTCAGACCCAGTACTTC. It encodes CASSTFTGTSSQTQYF.

This clonotype was counted at least ten times. The chain recombines TRBV4-1 with TRBJ2-3, with 8 bases identical to TRBD2. J lost 3 bases, V lost 6 bases, and 8 bases had no gene match. The germline gives CDR1 MGHRA, CDR2 YSYEKL. The CDR3 is made up of 15 amino acids. The CDR3 loop reads CASSLSGGGTDTQYF. CDR3 nucleotides: TGCGCCAGCAGTCTCAGCGGGGGAGGGACAGATACGCAGTATTTT.

V and J are TRBV4-1 and TRBJ2-2; tentatively, D is TRBD1 or TRBD2 (5 bases each). With 1 base removed from V and 4 bases from J, the gap between germline ends came to 19 bases. The CDR3 contains 18 residues. In germline, CDR1 is MGHRA, CDR2 YSYEKL. In DNA form, the CDR3 reads TGCGCCAGCAGCCAAGGATTCCGAGAGGGGATGGGCACCGGGGAGCTGTTTTTT. Protein sequence: CASSQGFREGMGTGELFF.

The genes are TRBV3-1 and TRBJ1-4; 7 positions match TRBD1. CDR3 size: 13 residues. From germline, CDR1 is LGHDT and CDR2 YNNKEL (reference sequence). V gave up 6 bases and J gave up 10 bases; unmatched junction bases: 8. CDR3 sequence (DNA): TGTGCCAGCAGGGGGAGGGGGCTGGGAAAACTGTTTTTT. It codes for CASRGRGLGKLFF.

This clonotype was recorded many times. V is TRBV7-8 and J is TRBJ2-3; D gene uncertain. V was trimmed by 5 bases and J by 0 bases, leaving 9 bases between them. The germline V gene has CDR1 SGHVS and CDR2 FQNEAQ. The CDR3 totals 14 residues. CDR3 in DNA: TGTGCCAGCAGCCGACTTAGAAGCACAGATACGCAGTATTTT. Translation gives CASSRLRSTDTQYF.